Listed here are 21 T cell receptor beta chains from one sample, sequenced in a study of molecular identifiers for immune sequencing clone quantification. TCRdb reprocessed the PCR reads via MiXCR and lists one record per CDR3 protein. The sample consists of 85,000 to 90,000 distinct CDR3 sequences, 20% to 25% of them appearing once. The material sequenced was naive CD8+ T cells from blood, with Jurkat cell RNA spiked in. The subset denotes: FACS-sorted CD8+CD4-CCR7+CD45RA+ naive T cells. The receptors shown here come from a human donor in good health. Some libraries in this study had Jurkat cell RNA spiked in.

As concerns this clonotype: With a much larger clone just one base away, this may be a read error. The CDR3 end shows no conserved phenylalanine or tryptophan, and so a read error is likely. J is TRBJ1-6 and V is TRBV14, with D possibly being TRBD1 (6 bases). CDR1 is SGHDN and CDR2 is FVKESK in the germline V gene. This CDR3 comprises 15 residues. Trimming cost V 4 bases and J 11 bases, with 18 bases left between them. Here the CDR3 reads CASSPPGTSLAPLHL. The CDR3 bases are TGTGCCAGCAGCCCCCCCGGGACATCGTTAGCACCCCTCCACCTT.

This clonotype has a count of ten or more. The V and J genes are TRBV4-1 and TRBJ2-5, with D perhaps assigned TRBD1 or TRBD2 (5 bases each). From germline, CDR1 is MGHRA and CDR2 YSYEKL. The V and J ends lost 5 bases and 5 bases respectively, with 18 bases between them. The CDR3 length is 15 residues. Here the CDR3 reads CASSARIGAAETQYF. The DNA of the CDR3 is TGCGCCAGCAGCGCACGGATCGGGGCGGCGGAGACCCAGTACTTC.

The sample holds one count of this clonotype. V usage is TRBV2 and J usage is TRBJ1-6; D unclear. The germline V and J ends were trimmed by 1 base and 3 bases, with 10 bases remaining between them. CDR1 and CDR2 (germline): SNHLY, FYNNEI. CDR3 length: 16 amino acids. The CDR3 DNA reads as TGTGCCAGCAGTGAAGACAGATACCTCTATAATTCACCCCTCCACTTT. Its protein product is CASSEDRYLYNSPLHF.

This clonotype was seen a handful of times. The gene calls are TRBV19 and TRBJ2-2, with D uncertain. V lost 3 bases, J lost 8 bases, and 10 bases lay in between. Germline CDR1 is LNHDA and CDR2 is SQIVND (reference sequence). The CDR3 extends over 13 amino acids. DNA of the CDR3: TGTGCCAGTAGTATCCTGGCGGAAGGGGAGCTGTTTTTT. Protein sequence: CASSILAEGELFF.

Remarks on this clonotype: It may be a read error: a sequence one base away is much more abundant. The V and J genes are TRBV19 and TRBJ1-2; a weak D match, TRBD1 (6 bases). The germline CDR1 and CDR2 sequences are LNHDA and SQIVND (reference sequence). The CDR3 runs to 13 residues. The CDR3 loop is CAGSMTGVGGYTF. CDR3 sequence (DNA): TGTGCCGGTAGTATGACAGGAGTTGGAGGCTACACCTTC.

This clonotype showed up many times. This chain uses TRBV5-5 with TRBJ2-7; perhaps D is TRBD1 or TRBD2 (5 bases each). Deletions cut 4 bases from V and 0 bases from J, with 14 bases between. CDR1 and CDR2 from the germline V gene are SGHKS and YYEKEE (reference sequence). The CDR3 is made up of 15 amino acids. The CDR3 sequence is CASSPIEGSSYEQYF. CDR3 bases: TGTGCCAGCAGCCCCATTGAGGGGAGCTCCTACGAGCAGTACTTC.

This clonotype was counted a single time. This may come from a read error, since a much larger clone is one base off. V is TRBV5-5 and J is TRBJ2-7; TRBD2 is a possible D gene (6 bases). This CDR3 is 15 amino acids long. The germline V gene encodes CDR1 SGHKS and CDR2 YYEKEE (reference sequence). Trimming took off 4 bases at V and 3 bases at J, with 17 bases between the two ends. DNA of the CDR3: TGTGCCAGCAGCCGGTCGCTCGGGAGCCACTACGAGCAGTACTTC. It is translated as CASSRSLGSHYEQYF.

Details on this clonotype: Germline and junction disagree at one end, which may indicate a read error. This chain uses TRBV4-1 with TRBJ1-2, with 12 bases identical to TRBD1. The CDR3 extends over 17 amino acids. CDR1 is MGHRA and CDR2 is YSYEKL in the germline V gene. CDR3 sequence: CARRPAGTGGAGYGYPF. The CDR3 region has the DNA TGCGCCCGCCGCCCCGCCGGGACAGGGGGCGCGGGCTATGGCTACCCCTTC.

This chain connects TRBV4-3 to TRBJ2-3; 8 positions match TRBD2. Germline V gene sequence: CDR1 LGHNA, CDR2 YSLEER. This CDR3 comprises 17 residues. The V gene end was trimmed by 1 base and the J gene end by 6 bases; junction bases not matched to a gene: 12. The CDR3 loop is CASSQAGPRREADTQYF. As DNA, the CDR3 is TGCGCCAGCAGCCAAGCTGGTCCCAGGCGGGAGGCGGATACGCAGTATTTT.

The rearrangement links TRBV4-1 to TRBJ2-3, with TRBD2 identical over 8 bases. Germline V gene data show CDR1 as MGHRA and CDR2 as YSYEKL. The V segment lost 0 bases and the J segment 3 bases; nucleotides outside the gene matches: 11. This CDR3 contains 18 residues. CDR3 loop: CASSQERLRAGVTDTQYF. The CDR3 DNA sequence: TGCGCCAGCAGCCAAGAACGGTTGCGAGCGGGGGTTACAGATACGCAGTATTTT.

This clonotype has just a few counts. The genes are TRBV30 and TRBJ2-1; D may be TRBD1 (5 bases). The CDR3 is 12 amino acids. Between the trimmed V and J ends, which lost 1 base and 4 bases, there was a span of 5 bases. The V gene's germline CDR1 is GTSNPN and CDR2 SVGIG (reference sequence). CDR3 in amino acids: CAWSEGYNEQFF. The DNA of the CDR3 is TGTGCCTGGAGTGAGGGGTACAATGAGCAGTTCTTC.

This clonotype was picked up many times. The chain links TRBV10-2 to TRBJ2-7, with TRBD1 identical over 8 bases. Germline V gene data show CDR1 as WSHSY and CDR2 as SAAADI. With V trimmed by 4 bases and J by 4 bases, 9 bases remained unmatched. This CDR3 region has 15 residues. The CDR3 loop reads CASSGTGPVGYEQYF. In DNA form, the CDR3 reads TGCGCCAGCAGTGGGACAGGGCCCGTGGGGTACGAGCAGTACTTC.

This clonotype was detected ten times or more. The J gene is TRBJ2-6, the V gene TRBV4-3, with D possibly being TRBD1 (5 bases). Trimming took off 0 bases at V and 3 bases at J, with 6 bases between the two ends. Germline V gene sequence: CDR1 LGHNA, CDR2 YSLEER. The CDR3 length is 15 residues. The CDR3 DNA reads TGCGCCAGCAGCCAAGATACAGGTGGGGCCAACGTCCTGACTTTC. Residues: CASSQDTGGANVLTF.

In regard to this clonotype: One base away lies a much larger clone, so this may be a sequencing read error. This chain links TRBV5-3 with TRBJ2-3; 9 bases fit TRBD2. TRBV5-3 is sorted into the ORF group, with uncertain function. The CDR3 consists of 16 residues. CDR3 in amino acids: CASSSLLAGQFDTQNF. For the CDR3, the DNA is TGTGCCAGCAGCTCTCTCCTAGCGGGACAATTCGATACGCAGAATTTT.

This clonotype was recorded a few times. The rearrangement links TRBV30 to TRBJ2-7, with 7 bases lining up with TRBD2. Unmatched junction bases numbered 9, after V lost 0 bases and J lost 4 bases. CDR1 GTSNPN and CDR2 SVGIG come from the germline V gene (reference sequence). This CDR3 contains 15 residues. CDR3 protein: CAWSVGDAGAYEQYF. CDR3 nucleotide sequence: TGTGCCTGGAGTGTCGGGGACGCGGGAGCGTACGAGCAGTACTTC.

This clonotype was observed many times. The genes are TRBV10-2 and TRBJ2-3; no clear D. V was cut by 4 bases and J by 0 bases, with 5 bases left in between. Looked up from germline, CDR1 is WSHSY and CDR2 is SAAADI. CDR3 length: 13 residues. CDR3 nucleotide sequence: TGCGCCAGCAGTGCCGGGAGCACAGATACGCAGTATTTT. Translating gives CASSAGSTDTQYF.

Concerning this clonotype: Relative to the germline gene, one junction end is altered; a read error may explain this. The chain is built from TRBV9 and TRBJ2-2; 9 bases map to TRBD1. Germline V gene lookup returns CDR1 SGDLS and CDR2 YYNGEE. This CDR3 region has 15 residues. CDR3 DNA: TGTGTCAGCAGCTCCGGGACAGGGAGCACCGGGGAGCTGTTTTTT. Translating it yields CVSSSGTGSTGELFF.

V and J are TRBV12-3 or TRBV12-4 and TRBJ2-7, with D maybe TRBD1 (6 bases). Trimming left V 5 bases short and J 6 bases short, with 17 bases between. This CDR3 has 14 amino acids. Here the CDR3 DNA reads TGTGCCAGCAGTCCACGGACAGAGCTTCGCGAGCAGTACTTC. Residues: CASSPRTELREQYF.

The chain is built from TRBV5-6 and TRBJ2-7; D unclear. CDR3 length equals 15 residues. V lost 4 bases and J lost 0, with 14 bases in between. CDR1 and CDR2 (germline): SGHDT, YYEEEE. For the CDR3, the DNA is TGTGCCAGCAGCCCTTACCGGACGGACTCCTACGAGCAGTACTTC. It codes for CASSPYRTDSYEQYF. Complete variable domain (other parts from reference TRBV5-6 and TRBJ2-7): DAGVTQSPTHLIKTRGQQVTLRCSPKSGHDTVSWYQQALGQGPQFIFQYYEEEERQRGNFPDRFSGHQFPNYSSELNVNALLLGDSALYLCASSPYRTDSYEQYFGPGTRLTVT.

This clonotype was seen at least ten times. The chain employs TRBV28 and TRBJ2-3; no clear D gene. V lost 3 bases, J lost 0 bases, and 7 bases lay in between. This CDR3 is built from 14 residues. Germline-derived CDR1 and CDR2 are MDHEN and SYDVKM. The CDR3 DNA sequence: TGTGCCAGCAGTTTTGGTATTAGCACAGATACGCAGTATTTT. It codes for CASSFGISTDTQYF.

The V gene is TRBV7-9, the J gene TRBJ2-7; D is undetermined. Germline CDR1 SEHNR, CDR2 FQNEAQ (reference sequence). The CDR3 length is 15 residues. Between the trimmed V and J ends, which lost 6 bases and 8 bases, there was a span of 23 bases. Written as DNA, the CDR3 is TGTGCCAGCAGTGATAACCGGAACCCCGGAATTCAGCAGTACTTC. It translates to CASSDNRNPGIQQYF.